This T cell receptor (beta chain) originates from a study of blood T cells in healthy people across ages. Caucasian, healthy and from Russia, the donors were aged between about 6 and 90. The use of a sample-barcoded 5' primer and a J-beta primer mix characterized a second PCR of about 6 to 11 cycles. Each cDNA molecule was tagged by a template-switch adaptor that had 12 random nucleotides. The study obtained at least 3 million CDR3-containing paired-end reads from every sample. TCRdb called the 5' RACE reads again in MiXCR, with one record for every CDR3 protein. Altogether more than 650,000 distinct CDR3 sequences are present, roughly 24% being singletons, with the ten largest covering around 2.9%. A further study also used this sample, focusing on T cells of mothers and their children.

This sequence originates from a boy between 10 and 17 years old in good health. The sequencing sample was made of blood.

CDR3 in DNA: TGCGCCAGCAGTCAATCCCGGAACACCGGGGAGCTGTTTTTT. Its translation is CASSQSRNTGELFF. This chain joins TRBV4-1 and TRBJ2-2; no clear D. The germline V gene has CDR1 MGHRA and CDR2 YSYEKL. This CDR3 contains 14 residues. With 6 bases removed from V and 1 base from J, the gap between germline ends came to 9 bases.